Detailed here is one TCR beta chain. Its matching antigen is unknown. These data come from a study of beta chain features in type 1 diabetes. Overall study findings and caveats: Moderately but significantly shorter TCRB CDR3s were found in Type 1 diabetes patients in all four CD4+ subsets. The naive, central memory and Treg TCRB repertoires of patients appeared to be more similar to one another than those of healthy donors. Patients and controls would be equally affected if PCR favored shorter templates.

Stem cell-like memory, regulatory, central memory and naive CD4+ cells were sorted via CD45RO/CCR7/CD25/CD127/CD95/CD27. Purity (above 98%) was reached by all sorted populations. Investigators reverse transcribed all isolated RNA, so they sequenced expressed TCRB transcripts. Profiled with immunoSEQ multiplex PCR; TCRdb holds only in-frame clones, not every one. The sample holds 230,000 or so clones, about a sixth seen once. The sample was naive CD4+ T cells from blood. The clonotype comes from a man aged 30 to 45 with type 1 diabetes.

The CDR3 nucleotides read TGTGCCAGTCAGGAGTTTACTAACTATGGCTACACCTTC. This translates into CASQEFTNYGYTF. The chain uses TRBV28 and TRBJ1-2; D is uncertain. Germline V gives CDR1 MDHEN, CDR2 SYDVKM. Trimming shortened V by 9 bases and J by 0 bases, and 11 bases separated the two germline ends. The CDR3 contains 13 residues.